This T cell receptor beta chain was sequenced for a study of blood T cell repertoires in COVID-19. Study details: T cells, B-cell-depleted T cells, or PBMCs provided the cDNA or gDNA that served as material.

CDR1 SQVTM and CDR2 ANQGSEA come from the germline V gene. This CDR3 spans 13 amino acids. The ends lost 4 bases at V and 7 bases at J; junction bases unmatched: 5. Authors' analysis steps: Amplification of reference gene primers provided the estimated nucleated cell counts. Profiling relied on immunoSEQ multiplex PCR, and the TCRdb table lists in-frame clones only, not all of them. That table furnishes V, J and clone size, whereas the DNA furnished D and trimming. The sample holds about 260,000 clones, about 84% seen once. Membership in each cohort depended on participant-reported clinical history. For recovered donors of Cohort 3, there were two negative PCRs, clearance, or symptom resolution.

V usage is TRBV29-1 and J usage is TRBJ1-3, with 9 bases fitting TRBD1. The clonotype was recovered from a woman between 45 and 60 years old who had recovered from COVID-19. The specimen sequenced was PBMCs or T cells enriched from blood (not recorded which). CDR3 residues: CSVGSGQGNTIYF. The CDR3 nucleotides are TGCAGCGTTGGCTCGGGACAGGGCAACACCATATATTTT. Based on the CDR3 plus reference TRBV29-1 and TRBJ1-3, the full variable domain is SAVISQKPSRDICQRGTSLTIQCQVDSQVTMMFWYRQQPGQSLTLIATANQGSEATYESGFVIDKFPISRPNLTFSTLTVSNMSPEDSSIYLCSVGSGQGNTIYFGEGSWLTVV.